Listed here are 21 T cell receptor beta chains from one sample, sequenced in a study of neurological immune-mediated disorders. TCRdb called the 5' RACE reads again in MiXCR, with one record for every CDR3 protein. Of about 24,000 distinct CDR3 sequences in the sample, 13% were seen once. The sample was PBMCs. These receptors were obtained from a woman between 40 and 50 years old with HTLV-1-associated myelopathy (HAM/TSP).

This clonotype was seen ten or more times. This chain links TRBV27 with TRBJ2-6; D is uncertain. Trimming cost V 5 bases and J 0 bases, with 8 bases left between them. This CDR3 has 15 amino acids. In germline, CDR1 is MNHEY, CDR2 SMNVEV (reference sequence). The CDR3 sequence: CASSTPVSGANVLTF. CDR3 sequence (DNA): TGTGCCAGCAGTACACCTGTCTCTGGGGCCAACGTCCTGACTTTC.

Many counts were recorded for this clonotype. The chain employs TRBV10-3 and TRBJ2-7, with a weak D call TRBD2 (5 bases). This CDR3 spans 13 amino acids. CDR1 and CDR2 (germline): ENHRY, SYGVKD. V gave up 4 bases and J gave up 1 base, with 8 bases separating them. CDR3 region: CAISAGNSYEQYF. The CDR3 DNA sequence: TGTGCCATCAGTGCGGGAAATTCCTACGAGCAGTACTTC.

There are many counts of this clonotype. V usage is TRBV7-9 and J usage is TRBJ2-2; D is possibly TRBD1 or TRBD2 (5 bases each). Trimming pared 5 bases from V and 2 bases from J, leaving 15 bases between. The germline V gene has CDR1 SEHNR and CDR2 FQNEAQ (reference sequence). The CDR3 loop spans 16 amino acids. CDR3 region: CASSIHGTVNTGELFF. CDR3 DNA sequence: TGTGCCAGCAGCATCCACGGGACCGTCAACACCGGGGAGCTGTTTTTT.

This clonotype has ten or more counts. The chain is built from TRBV5-1 and TRBJ2-7; weak D call: TRBD2 (7 bases). CDR1 is SGHRS and CDR2 is YFSETQ in the germline V gene. V lost 3 bases to trimming and J lost 3 bases, with 13 bases between them. This CDR3 region has 14 residues. The CDR3 coding sequence is TGCGCCAGCAGCTCTCTAGGGGGGGGCTACGAGCAGTACTTC. It codes for CASSSLGGGYEQYF.

This clonotype was detected ten times or more. V usage is TRBV20-1 and J usage is TRBJ2-7; 9 bases match TRBD2. There are 13 residues in the CDR3. V trimming: 7 bases; J trimming: 3 bases; junction bases outside the gene matches: 7. Germline lookup yields CDR1 DFQATT and CDR2 SNEGSKA (reference sequence). DNA for the CDR3: TGCAGTGTTTCGGGACTAGCTTTCTACGAGCAGTACTTC. It translates to CSVSGLAFYEQYF.

Regarding this clonotype: One end of the junction fails to match germline, which may point to a read error. V usage is TRBV20-1 and J usage is TRBJ1-5; 7 bases are shared with TRBD1. Germline-derived CDR1 and CDR2 are DFQATT and SNEGSKA (reference sequence). The CDR3 extends over 14 amino acids. The CDR3, as DNA: TGCAGTGCTCCGGAAGGACAGGCCAATCAGCCCCATCATTTT. Translation: CSAPEGQANQPHHF.

The sample holds many counts of this clonotype. The chain carries TRBV27 and TRBJ1-6, with D possibly TRBD1 on 5 matching bases. The CDR3 has 13 amino acids. The V end was cut by 3 bases, the J end by 13 bases, with 13 bases between. CDR1 is MNHEY, CDR2 SMNVEV, per germline (reference sequence). This CDR3 is CASSFRDRGPLHF. The CDR3 coding sequence is TGTGCCAGCAGTTTCCGCGACAGAGGTCCCCTCCACTTT.

This clonotype has ten or more counts. The V call is TRBV5-1, the J call TRBJ2-3, with a tentative D call TRBD2 (7 bases). Trimming cost V 0 bases and J 0 bases, with 11 bases left between them. This CDR3 is built from 16 residues. Germline values: CDR1 SGHRS, CDR2 YFSETQ. The CDR3 reads CASSLGGGFSTDTQYF. DNA of the CDR3: TGCGCCAGCAGCTTGGGCGGGGGCTTCAGCACAGATACGCAGTATTTT. The full variable domain, completed using reference TRBV5-1 and TRBJ2-3, is KAGVTQTPRYLIKTRGQQVTLSCSPISGHRSVSWYQQTPGQGLQFLFEYFSETQRNKGNFPGRFSGRQFSNSRSEMNVSTLELGDSALYLCASSLGGGFSTDTQYFGPGTRLTVL.

At least ten counts were recorded for this clonotype. V and J are TRBV5-1 and TRBJ1-2, with TRBD1 identical over 8 bases. Losses at the gene ends were 2 bases for V and 4 bases for J; bases not matched to a gene: 4. This CDR3 comprises 14 residues. Germline values: CDR1 SGHRS, CDR2 YFSETQ. CDR3: CASSFRTGSYGYTF. In DNA, the CDR3 is TGCGCCAGCAGCTTCAGGACAGGGTCCTATGGCTACACCTTC.

This clonotype was seen many times. V is TRBV29-1 and J is TRBJ2-1; D unresolved. Germline CDR1 and CDR2: SQVTM and ANQGSEA. Trimming cost V 4 bases and J 7 bases, with 8 bases left between them. The CDR3 has 11 amino acids. This CDR3 reads CSVAPWNEQFF. The CDR3 DNA reads as TGCAGCGTTGCCCCTTGGAATGAGCAGTTCTTC.

Remarks on this clonotype: Since no conserved phenylalanine or tryptophan closes the CDR3, a read error is the likely cause. This chain uses TRBV5-1 with TRBJ2-6, with D hard to call. The germline gives CDR1 SGHRS, CDR2 YFSETQ. V was shortened by 0 bases and J by 12 bases, with 10 bases between the two germline ends. The CDR3 consists of 13 residues. CDR3 DNA sequence: TGCGCCAGCAGCTTGGGTCTAGTGGCCGTCCTGACTATC. This gives the protein CASSLGLVAVLTI.

This clonotype was observed at least ten times. V is TRBV12-3 or TRBV12-4 and J is TRBJ2-5, with unresolved D. The CDR3 is 13 amino acids. V was trimmed by 6 bases and J by 5 bases, leaving 13 bases between them. CDR3 nucleotides: TGTGCCAGCAGCGATCCCCGGGTTGAGACCCAGTACTTC. Translating gives CASSDPRVETQYF.

This clonotype was picked up many times. The gene calls are TRBV5-1 and TRBJ2-1; 13 bases match TRBD2. V lost 4 bases to trimming and J lost 8 bases; unmatched junction nucleotides: 6. CDR1 is SGHRS and CDR2 is YFSETQ in the germline V gene. The CDR3 spans 15 residues. This chain's CDR3 is CASSLGLAGFDEQFF. The CDR3 coding sequence is TGCGCCAGCAGCCTGGGACTAGCGGGGTTCGATGAGCAGTTCTTC.

This clonotype was seen at least ten times. CDR3 sequence: CASSYSGGSGANVLTF. The CDR3 DNA reads TGTGCCAGCAGTTATAGTGGAGGCTCTGGGGCCAACGTCCTGACTTTC. This chain links TRBV6-6 with TRBJ2-6, with D tentatively TRBD2 (5 bases). V was clipped by 3 bases and J by 0 bases, with 9 bases between them. The CDR3 is made up of 16 amino acids. Germline V CDR1 and CDR2: MNHNY, SVGAGI (reference sequence).

This clonotype showed up many times. The chain recombines TRBV9 with TRBJ1-2; no clear D gene. Germline V gives CDR1 SGDLS, CDR2 YYNGEE. V dropped 3 bases and J dropped 5 bases, with 17 bases sitting between them. The CDR3 consists of 15 residues. The CDR3 DNA reads TGTGCCAGCAGCGCTTGGGATTACAGCACTTATGGCTACACCTTC. This encodes CASSAWDYSTYGYTF.

This clonotype was detected ten times or more. The genes are TRBV20-1 and TRBJ2-7; weak D call: TRBD1 (6 bases). CDR1 is DFQATT and CDR2 is SNEGSKA in the germline V gene (reference sequence). Trimming took off 5 bases at V and 2 bases at J, with 10 bases between the two ends. This CDR3 has 12 amino acids. The CDR3 DNA reads TGCAGTGCTCAGGACAGACCCTACGAGCAGTACTTC. It encodes CSAQDRPYEQYF.

This clonotype has at least ten counts. This rearrangement joins TRBV7-3 to TRBJ1-3, with D possibly matching TRBD1 (6 bases). This CDR3 spans 16 amino acids. The ends were cut back, 3 bases at V and 7 bases at J, with 19 bases in the middle. From germline, CDR1 is SGHTA and CDR2 FQGTGA. CDR3 in DNA: TGTGCCAGCAGCTTGGGCCATTCGACAGGCTCGAACACCATATATTTT. Its protein product is CASSLGHSTGSNTIYF.

This clonotype occurred many times. The J gene is TRBJ1-2, the V gene TRBV20-1; D unresolved. V lost 6 bases, J lost 5 bases, and 13 bases lay in between. Germline CDR1 DFQATT, CDR2 SNEGSKA (reference sequence). CDR3 length: 12 amino acids. The CDR3 spells CSAGQTLYGYTF. In DNA form, the CDR3 reads TGCAGTGCCGGGCAGACGCTTTATGGCTACACCTTC.

This clonotype was counted many times. V usage is TRBV12-3 or TRBV12-4 and J usage is TRBJ2-6; D tentatively reads TRBD1 or TRBD2 (5 bases each). Trimming took 6 bases from V and 5 from J, leaving 11 bases between them. There are 14 residues in the CDR3. As DNA, the CDR3 is TGTGCCAGCAGACCGGGGCTGAGGGCCAACGTCCTGACTTTC. Translation: CASRPGLRANVLTF.

This clonotype has at least ten counts. The chain is built from TRBV3-1 and TRBJ1-2, with 7 bases identical to TRBD1. V trimming: 4 bases; J trimming: 1 base; junction bases outside the gene matches: 3. The V gene's germline CDR1 is LGHDT and CDR2 YNNKEL (reference sequence). The CDR3 runs to 14 residues. CDR3 protein: CASSRTGSNYGYTF. CDR3 DNA: TGTGCCAGCAGCCGGACAGGTAGTAACTATGGCTACACCTTC.

This clonotype showed up many times. The chain carries TRBV15 and TRBJ1-6; D unclear. Germline values: CDR1 LNHNV, CDR2 YYDKDF (reference sequence). The CDR3 sequence is 12 residues long. V lost 4 bases and J lost 2, with 0 bases in between. The CDR3 loop reads CATSTYNSPLHF. CDR3 sequence (DNA): TGTGCCACCAGCACCTATAATTCACCCCTCCACTTT.